Detailed here is one T cell receptor beta chain. This sample is drawn from a study of cytomegalovirus exposure and HLA in healthy donors. There are 15 residues in the CDR3. The J segment lost 5 bases and the V segment lost 3 bases, leaving 4 bases of the junction unmatched. Germline V CDR1 and CDR2: MGHRA, YSYEKL. Primers for the PCR totalled 60 Vbeta and 13 Jbeta. Assay: immunoSEQ multiplex PCR; the TCRdb copy retains only in-frame clones and omits some. The repertoire holds 150,000 to 200,000 clones, with about 81% as singletons. The receptor's source is a woman aged 45-65 years in good health and CMV-seropositive. The chain uses TRBV4-1 and TRBJ1-6, with TRBD1 matching 7 bases. Sequencing was done on a sample of PBMCs. The CDR3 DNA is TGCGCCAGCAGCCAGCGACAGGGAGATAATTCACCCCTCCACTTT. This translates into CASSQRQGDNSPLHF.